This T cell receptor (beta chain) was sequenced during a study of somatic mutations in cytotoxic T cells in rheumatoid arthritis. Here immunoSEQ multiplex PCR was the method, and the copy in TCRdb shows in-frame clones only, minus some. The table lists tens of thousands of clones, about four fifths of them singletons. Trimming removed 1 base from V and 0 bases from J, with 9 bases in between. The CDR3 length is 15 residues. Germline assignment: CDR1 MGHRA and CDR2 YSYEKL. The sequence came from an adult with rheumatoid arthritis. The chain uses TRBV4-1 and TRBJ2-5; D is perhaps TRBD1 or TRBD2 (6 bases each). Sequenced input: CD8+ T cells sorted from blood. The CDR3: CASSQAGANQETQYF. Here the CDR3 DNA reads TGCGCCAGCAGCCAAGCGGGGGCGAACCAAGAGACCCAGTACTTC.